This paragraph reports one T cell receptor (beta chain). This sample is drawn from a study of blood T cell repertoires in COVID-19. The V and J ends lost 4 bases and 3 bases, in that order; junction bases with no gene match: 13. The CDR3 is 17 residues long. The V gene's germline CDR1 is SGDLS and CDR2 YYNGEE. TCRdb keeps only in-frame clones here, not all; method: immunoSEQ multiplex PCR. Among approximately 250,000 clones listed, 88% were seen once. The sequence derives from a woman aged 70-85 years with COVID-19, enrolled during active disease. The sequencing input was peripheral blood. The J gene is TRBJ2-4, the V gene TRBV9; 7 bases are shared with TRBD1. The CDR3 loop reads CASSNRQGIEGKNIQYF. The CDR3 nucleotides are TGTGCCAGCAGCAACAGACAGGGAATAGAGGGCAAAAACATTCAGTACTTC.